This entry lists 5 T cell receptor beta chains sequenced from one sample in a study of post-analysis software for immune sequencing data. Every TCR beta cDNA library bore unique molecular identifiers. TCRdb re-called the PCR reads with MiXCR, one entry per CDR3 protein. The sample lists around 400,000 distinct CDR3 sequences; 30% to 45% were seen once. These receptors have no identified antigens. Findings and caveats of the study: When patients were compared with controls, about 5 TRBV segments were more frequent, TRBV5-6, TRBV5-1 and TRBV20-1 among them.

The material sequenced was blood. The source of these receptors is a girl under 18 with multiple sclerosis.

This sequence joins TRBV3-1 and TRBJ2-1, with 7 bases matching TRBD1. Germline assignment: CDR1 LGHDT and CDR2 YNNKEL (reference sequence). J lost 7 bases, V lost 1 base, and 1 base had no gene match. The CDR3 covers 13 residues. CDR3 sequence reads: CASSQAQGNEQFF. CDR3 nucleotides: TGTGCCAGCAGCCAAGCACAGGGGAATGAGCAGTTCTTC.

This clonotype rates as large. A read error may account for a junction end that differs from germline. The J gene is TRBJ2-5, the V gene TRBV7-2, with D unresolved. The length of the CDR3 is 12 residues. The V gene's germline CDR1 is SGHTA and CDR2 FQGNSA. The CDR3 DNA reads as TGTGCCAGCAGTTTAGGGCGGGAGACCCAGTACTTC. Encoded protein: CASSLGRETQYF.

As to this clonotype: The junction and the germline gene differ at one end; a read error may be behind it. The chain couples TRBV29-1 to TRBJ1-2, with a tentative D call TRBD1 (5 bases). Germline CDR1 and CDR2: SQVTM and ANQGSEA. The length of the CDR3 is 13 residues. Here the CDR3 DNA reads TGCAGCGTTGAAGTTCTGGACAACTATGGCCACACCTTC. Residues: CSVEVLDNYGHTF.

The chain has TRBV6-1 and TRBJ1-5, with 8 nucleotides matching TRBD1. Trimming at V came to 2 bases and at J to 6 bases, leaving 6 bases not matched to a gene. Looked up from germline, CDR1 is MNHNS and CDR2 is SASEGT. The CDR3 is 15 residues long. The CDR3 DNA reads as TGTGCCAGCAGTGAACCGACAGGGGATACTCAGCCCCAGCATTTT. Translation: CASSEPTGDTQPQHF.

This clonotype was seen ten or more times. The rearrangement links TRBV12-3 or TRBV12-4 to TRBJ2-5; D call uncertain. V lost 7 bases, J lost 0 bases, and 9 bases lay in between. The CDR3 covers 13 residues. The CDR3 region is CASTAANQETQYF. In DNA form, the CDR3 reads TGTGCCAGCACGGCAGCTAACCAAGAGACCCAGTACTTC.